This T cell receptor (beta chain) was observed in a study of OX40 agonist ivuxolimab in advanced cancers. In the study overall: An agonistic anti-OX40 (CD134) antibody, ivuxolimab, was used to treat the patients. Partial responses occurred in three patients (one hepatocellular carcinoma, two cutaneous melanoma).

Germline CDR1 reads SEHNR; CDR2 reads FQNEAQ (reference sequence). Losses at the gene ends were 4 bases for V and 3 bases for J; bases not matched to a gene: 5. This CDR3 comprises 14 residues. As regards this clone: What it recognizes is unknown.

The method was immunoSEQ multiplex PCR; TCRdb's version includes in-frame clones alone and lacks a portion of them. The table shows approximately 99,000 clones, with around 94% occurring only once. The study, taken as a whole, reports: Expanded clones belonging to CD8+ T cells outnumbered, on average, those of CD4+.

This clonotype originated in an adult with an advanced solid tumor such as melanoma, head and neck, liver or kidney cancer. The V gene is TRBV7-9, the J gene TRBJ1-1; 7 positions match TRBD1. This material consisted of CD4+ or CD8+ T cells sorted from blood, taken in a trial of the OX40 agonist ivuxolimab. CDR3 nucleotide sequence: TGTGCCAGCAGCTCGGGACAGAGCTACACTGAAGCTTTCTTT. Translating gives CASSSGQSYTEAFF.